A single sample gave rise to the 3 T cell receptor beta chains below, sequenced in a study of PD-1 blockade in mismatch repair-deficient tumors. Sequencing used immunoSEQ multiplex PCR; TCRdb keeps in-frame clones, though not all of them. The sample has 35,000 to 40,000 clones; 70% to 80% are singletons. The starting material was peripheral blood, obtained 4 weeks after starting pembrolizumab. The receptors shown here come from an adult with mismatch repair-deficient cancer.

This clone has a single count. V gene TRBV30 combines with J gene TRBJ2-2; D unresolved. Per germline, CDR1 GTSNPN and CDR2 SVGIG (reference sequence). The CDR3 is 12 residues long. Trimming took off 0 bases at V and 6 bases at J, with 5 bases between the two ends. The CDR3 DNA follows: TGTGCCTGGAGTGTAGGGTCCGGGGAGCTGTTTTTT. Its protein is CAWSVGSGELFF.

The chain couples TRBV14 to TRBJ1-2; no definite D call. With 1 base removed from V and 8 bases from J, the gap between germline ends came to 20 bases. Germline values: CDR1 SGHDN, CDR2 FVKESK. CDR3 length equals 16 residues. The CDR3 DNA follows: TGTGCCAGCAGCCAAGTCGAAAAGGGAGGATCTCGGGGCTACACCTTC. Protein product: CASSQVEKGGSRGYTF.

A few counts support this clone. This chain joins TRBV6-5 and TRBJ2-5, with D uncertain. CDR1 is MNHEY and CDR2 is SVGAGI in the germline V gene. Trimming took 8 bases from V and 5 from J, leaving 18 bases between them. The CDR3 runs 14 residues. The CDR3, as DNA: TGTGCCAGCTCGCAGTGGGGTTATGTGGAGACCCAGTACTTC. Translating it yields CASSQWGYVETQYF.